These T cell receptor beta chains were read from a single sample in a study of regulatory T cells in long-lasting Graves disease. TCRdb re-analysed the multiplex PCR reads in MiXCR, keeping a single row per CDR3 protein. Of 550,000 or so distinct CDR3 sequences listed, approximately 12% were seen once; the top ten hold approximately 9%. Separately, the same data were catalogued under a study of T cells in Graves' hyperthyroidism and ophthalmopathy.

This sample comprised peripheral blood mononuclear cells (PBMCs), obtained at new diagnosis, from a patient treated with antithyroid drugs. The source is a woman in her thirties with Graves disease. Each CDR3 is given with its conserved first and last residue. The D gene is left open where the match is weak. Size tells how often a clone was seen (once, few, many) or the class of an expanded clone, and some rows leave it out.

abundance	d_gene	v_gene	j_gene	CDR3aa	CDR3nt
-	-	TRBV6-1	TRBJ1-1	CASKGGPGMGNTEAFF	TGTGCCAGCAAAGGGGGGCCGGGGATGGGGAACACTGAAGCTTTCTTT
many	-	TRBV7-2	TRBJ2-6	CASSHETAGANVLTF	TGTGCCAGCAGCCATGAAACGGCTGGGGCCAACGTCCTGACTTTC
once	-	TRBV11-2	TRBJ1-1	CASSFDREDTEAFF	TGTGCCAGCAGCTTCGACCGGGAGGACACTGAAGCTTTCTTT
many	-	TRBV28	TRBJ1-3	CASSLLTTGNTIYF	TGTGCCAGCAGTTTACTAACAACCGGAAACACCATATATTTT
-	TRBD1	TRBV3-1	TRBJ2-7	CASTKGQAPRQYF	TGTGCCAGCACCAAAGGACAGGCGCCTAGGCAGTACTTC
-	TRBD1	TRBV19	TRBJ1-1	CASRYGTGDLWNTEAFF	TGTGCCAGTAGATACGGGACAGGGGATTTATGGAACACTGAAGCTTTCTTT
-	-	TRBV20-1	TRBJ1-1	CSAPRGSQGTEAFF	TGCAGTGCTCCCCGCGGATCTCAGGGGACTGAAGCTTTCTTT
many	-	TRBV6-2/TRBV6-3	TRBJ1-6	CASSYSTGPWWNSPLHF	TGTGCCAGCAGTTACTCTACGGGACCGTGGTGGAATTCACCCCTCCACTTT
many	-	TRBV11-2	TRBJ2-5	CASRFGGSQYF	TGTGCCAGCAGGTTTGGGGGGTCCCAGTACTTC
many	TRBD2	TRBV15	TRBJ2-1	CATSREGAGGWGQFF	TGTGCCACCAGCAGAGAAGGAGCGGGAGGCTGGGGGCAGTTCTTC
-	TRBD1	TRBV7-9	TRBJ2-2	CASSLRTGGITGELFF	TGCGCCAGCAGCCTACGGACAGGGGGCATCACCGGGGAGCTGTTTTTT
many	TRBD1	TRBV28	TRBJ2-7	CASRPRQGSYEQYF	TGTGCCAGCAGGCCTAGACAGGGATCCTACGAGCAGTACTTC